This T cell receptor beta chain stems from a study of cytomegalovirus exposure and HLA in healthy donors (dated by TCRdb to about 2017). Concerning the study at large: An earlier analysis of approximately 550 of the donors reported approximately 300 Gb of sequence data and more than 90 million unique TCR beta sequences from 150 million to 200 million T cells. The study aimed to test whether cataloging public T cell receptors could reveal signatures of past pathogen exposure. An early release that covered more than 550 HLA-typed donors contained approximately 320 gigabases of sequencing data and 80 million or so unique TCR sequences. To predict cytomegalovirus infection status, the study combined high-throughput TCR immunosequencing, statistical association of individual TCRs with disease status, and machine learning. Typing coverage varied by locus: 629-630 donors for A, B, C, DRB1 and DQB1; approximately 560 for DQA1; over 600 for DPA1; about 450 for DPB1. Using immunosequencing, the study profiled T cell repertoires from 640 or so subjects and related those repertoires to cytomegalovirus serostatus. All discovery cohort repertoires had been generated on a single sequencing platform. Rather than using new phenotypic data, the later analysis identified candidate immune exposures from TCR beta sequences and from how often those sequences occurred across donors. In addition to the first cohort of hundreds of subjects, a separate validation cohort of some 120 different subjects was used. Four to six DR-DQ haplotypes were handled as single units for association and clustering, since linkage in the cohort was strong. An earlier analysis of around 540 of the donors applied high-throughput TCR beta sequencing to assess whether each TCR beta V gene segment acted as functional or pseudogenic. Donor age, sex, ethnicity and CMV serostatus were compiled together with the repertoire data. Of the 350 to 400 genotyped donors, 65% to 90% fell in the genetic ancestry cluster associated with self-reported Caucasian donors. Class I and class II HLA loci were covered by the typing at four-digit resolution. A later analysis re-analyzed previously published TCR beta repertoires from 650 to 800 donors and added high-resolution HLA genotyping to study TCR occurrence patterns. A later genetic analysis took genome-wide SNP genotypes for 398 of the 666 donors and used that subset as a discovery cohort. Across roughly 420 genotyped donors of the cohort, an average of about 200,000 unique TCR beta nucleotide sequences per donor were sequenced, and approximately 19% of those sequences were non-productive. The study at large found these results: In a later analysis, HLA-associated TCR beta chains were found to be more clonally expanded and to have lower generation probabilities than equally common non-associated chains. According to the authors, the approach could potentially be generalized to other disease states and immunological phenotypes. Roughly uniform sequencing depth across donors was assumed in presence/absence analyses, although this assumption may not hold. The sequencing pipeline was judged likely to have produced a cluster of highly shared sequence variants as a technical artifact. The earlier analysis of some 540 of the donors excluded approximately 15 rarely observed V segments, including chromosome 9 orphons, because counts were too low. A further reported finding was that TCR beta sequences accurately predicted the HLA-A and HLA-B alleles for most subjects in the first cohort. A later genetic analysis reported fewer N-insertions in productive TCRs among donors in an Asian-associated ancestry cluster than the 666-donor mean. While some public TCRs were present in many individuals, most TCR sequences turned up only very rarely across donors. Linkage disequilibrium might explain the correlated functional status among segregating V segments, but an unknown experimental factor could not be excluded. The only immune exposure information available for the cohort was CMV serostatus. In an earlier analysis of approximately 590 of the donors, most TCR beta V segments appeared in productive rearrangements about 90% or about 30% of the time, broadly matching IMGT annotations. The 87-base-pair reads could not distinguish some IMGT-functional V segments, including TRBV6-2 and TRBV6-3, so those segments were excluded. Several of the top co-occurrence clusters appeared to be linked to parvovirus B19, influenza, CMV and Epstein-Barr virus, according to a later analysis. Because HLA typing was missing for some donors at each locus, association tests included only the typed subset. In a later analysis, TCR association rates were found to vary across HLA loci, with the most associated TCRs seen for DRB1 alleles and the fewest for HLA-C alleles. In a later analysis, most CMV-associated TCR beta chains were found to appear HLA-restricted, with HLA associations seemingly driven largely by CMV exposure. Cytomegalovirus status was reported to be diagnosed by the classifier with high specificity and sensitivity in both the original and validation cohorts. An association between a missense DCLRE1C variant and V-gene and J-gene trimming of TCR beta chains was found in a later genetic analysis and replicated in an independent cohort. A few of the identified cytomegalovirus-associated TCR beta chains were confirmed in vitro to be specific for cytomegalovirus antigens. In this cohort, only TCR beta chains were sequenced, and detectable features were limited by the absence of alpha or paired-chain data. In the study, around 150 TCR beta chains were listed as associated with cytomegalovirus. Strong co-occurrence of HLA alleles, especially DR and DQ, made assigning TCR associations to individual alleles difficult. At a false discovery rate of 0.05, a later analysis linked about 16,000 TCR beta sequences to specific HLA alleles.

For this clone: Its specific antigen is unknown. Base qualities are not at hand, and no much larger clone is one base apart.

From V the trimming removes 5 bases and from J it removes 0 bases, while the gene matches leave 5 bases of the junction unaccounted for. CDR1 is given as SGHTA and CDR2 as FQGNSA, both from the germline V gene. The CDR3, from cysteine to phenylalanine, totals 15 residues. Here the CDR3 DNA is all that survives: 45 bases in frame from base 1. Library preparation used the immunoSEQ multiplex PCR assay. For the multiplex PCR, a mixture combining 60 forward primers for TCR Vbeta segments and 13 reverse primers for TCR Jbeta segments was used. Amplification of the CDR3 region of rearranged TCR beta genes was performed with a multiplex PCR assay on genomic DNA. The Illumina HiSeq System was used to sequence the amplified TCR beta libraries as 87-base-pair reads. Under the source paper's analysis protocol: In a later analysis, about 80 million unique TCR beta chains were counted across the roughly 700 repertoires, and roughly 11 million of these chains were shared by at least two donors. To remove PCR and sequencing errors, raw reads were error-corrected and collapsed into unique sequences using a nearest-neighbor algorithm that merged closely related sequences. To assign V, D and J gene segments, CDR3 sequences were aligned to IMGT reference sequences. For a sequence to be retained, a match of at least six nucleotides was required to both a V gene segment and a J gene segment. A rearrangement was called productive if the CDR3 had no stop codons and remained in frame with V and J, and every other rearrangement was called non-productive. Following IMGT convention, CDR3 was defined as the stretch from the second conserved V-encoded cysteine up to the conserved J-encoded phenylalanine. Sequences without an unambiguous match to a single V gene segment were excluded from the earlier analysis of 450 to 750 of the donors. An earlier analysis of several hundred of the donors classified V segments as functional when productive rearrangements were above 56.7% and as segregating when the standard deviation between donors was above 5%. A statistical classification framework was built to diagnose cytomegalovirus status from the catalog of TCR beta chain sequences. In a later analysis, V and J genes were assigned by comparing TCR nucleotide sequences against IMGT/GENE-DB human TR gene sequences. In a later analysis, CDR3 sequences and most-parsimonious VDJ recombination scenarios were assigned using the TCRdist pipeline. In a later analysis, each TCR beta chain was defined by its CDR3 amino acid sequence together with its V-gene family, and reads without a unique V-gene family were excluded. A later analysis removed 600 or so highly shared, low-generation-probability nucleotide sequences to deal with suspected cross-contamination and a sequencing artifact. For each public chain, a later analysis derived a clonal expansion index from normalized ranks of inferred template counts within each repertoire. In a later analysis, generation probabilities were computed with a VDJ recombination model fitted to out-of-frame rearrangements, and the resulting probabilities were checked against IGoR. In a later analysis, hypergeometric tests were used to score TCR-TCR, TCR-HLA and TCR-CMV co-occurrence, with a repertoire-size bias correction applied to TCR pairs. To estimate false discovery rates, a later analysis permuted the HLA or CMV assignments 20 times. In a later analysis, co-occurring TCRs were grouped using DBSCAN, and TCRdist sequence similarity was added for clustering within HLA-allele-positive subsets. Repertoires with fewer than 30,000 or more than 120,000 public chains were left out of co-occurrence clustering, as were five repertoires with anomalous nucleotide sharing. TCRdb limited this immuneACCESS table to in-frame rearrangements with V and J called. A share of clones is missing; checked studies link under half to unresolved V genes, and the rest is unexplained. The DNA was the basis for D and trimming; V, J and clone size are from that table. The sample has about 130,000 clones on record, around 69% of them singletons. The ten largest make up approximately 2.6% of the sample.

In total, 666 healthy bone marrow donors made up the cohort. Cohort members were all nominally healthy when sampled, although unrecorded immune exposures were likely present. CMV serostatus was positive for 250 to 300 and negative for about 50% of the roughly 700 cohort members, and was not recorded for this donor. Every donor gave a peripheral blood sample, and the peripheral blood mononuclear cells from that sample were used for TCR beta sequencing. Genomic DNA was extracted from the blood cell samples with the Qiagen DNeasy Blood Extraction Kit. The sequenced sample consisted of PBMCs. The chain links TRBV7-2 with TRBJ1-2; 8 bases in between match TRBD1. This TCR was recovered from a human donor in good health. The nucleotide sequence is TGTGCCAGCAGCACACGACAGGGGTCTAACTATGGCTACACCTTC. The encoded protein is CASSTRQGSNYGYTF.